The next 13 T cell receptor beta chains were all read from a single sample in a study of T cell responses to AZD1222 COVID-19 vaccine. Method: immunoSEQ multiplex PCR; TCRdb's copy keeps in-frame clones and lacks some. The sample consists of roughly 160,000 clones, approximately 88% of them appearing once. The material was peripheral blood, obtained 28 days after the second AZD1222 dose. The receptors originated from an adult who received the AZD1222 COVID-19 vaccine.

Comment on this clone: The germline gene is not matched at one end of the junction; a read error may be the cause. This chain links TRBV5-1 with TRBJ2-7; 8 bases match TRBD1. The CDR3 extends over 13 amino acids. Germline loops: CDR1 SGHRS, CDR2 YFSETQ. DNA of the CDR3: TGCGCCAGCAGCTTTGGACAGGGTCTCGAGCAGTACTTT. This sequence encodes CASSFGQGLEQYF.

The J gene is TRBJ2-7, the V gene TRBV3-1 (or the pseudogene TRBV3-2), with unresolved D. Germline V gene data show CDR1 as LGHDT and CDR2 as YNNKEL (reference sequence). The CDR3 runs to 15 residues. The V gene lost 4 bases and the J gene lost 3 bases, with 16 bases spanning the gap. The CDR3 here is CASSRIPGHSYEQYF. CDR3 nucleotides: TGTGCCAGCAGCCGTATCCCGGGCCACAGCTACGAGCAGTACTTC.

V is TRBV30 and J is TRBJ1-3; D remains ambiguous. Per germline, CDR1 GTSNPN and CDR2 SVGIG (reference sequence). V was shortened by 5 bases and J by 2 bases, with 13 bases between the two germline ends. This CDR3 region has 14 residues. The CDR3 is CAWGLGNPGNTIYF. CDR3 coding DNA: TGTGCCTGGGGGTTGGGGAATCCTGGAAACACCATATATTTT.

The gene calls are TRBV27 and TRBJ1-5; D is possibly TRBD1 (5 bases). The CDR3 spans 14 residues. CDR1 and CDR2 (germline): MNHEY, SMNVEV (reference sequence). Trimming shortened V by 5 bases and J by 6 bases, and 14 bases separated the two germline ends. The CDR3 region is CASSPSRVSQPQHF. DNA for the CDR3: TGTGCCAGCAGTCCGAGCAGGGTAAGTCAGCCCCAGCATTTT.

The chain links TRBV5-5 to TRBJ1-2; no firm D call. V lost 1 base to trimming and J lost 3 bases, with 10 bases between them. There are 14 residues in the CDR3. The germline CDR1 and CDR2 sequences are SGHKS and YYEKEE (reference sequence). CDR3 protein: CASSLWAGDYGYTF. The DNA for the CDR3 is TGTGCCAGCAGCTTGTGGGCCGGTGACTATGGCTACACCTTC.

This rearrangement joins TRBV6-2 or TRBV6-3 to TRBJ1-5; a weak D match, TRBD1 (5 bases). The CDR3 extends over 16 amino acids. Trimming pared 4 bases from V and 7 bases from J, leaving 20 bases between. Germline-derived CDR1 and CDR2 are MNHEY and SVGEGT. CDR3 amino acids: CASSFPSGGAEQPQHF. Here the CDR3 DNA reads TGTGCCAGCAGTTTCCCCTCCGGGGGTGCGGAACAGCCCCAGCATTTT.

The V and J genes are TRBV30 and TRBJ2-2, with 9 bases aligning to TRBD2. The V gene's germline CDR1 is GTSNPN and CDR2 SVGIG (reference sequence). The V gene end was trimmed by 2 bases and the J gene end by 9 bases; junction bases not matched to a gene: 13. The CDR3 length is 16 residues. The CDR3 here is CAWSPWGRGGSRELFF. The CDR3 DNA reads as TGTGCCTGGAGTCCCTGGGGGCGGGGGGGCTCCAGGGAGCTGTTTTTT.

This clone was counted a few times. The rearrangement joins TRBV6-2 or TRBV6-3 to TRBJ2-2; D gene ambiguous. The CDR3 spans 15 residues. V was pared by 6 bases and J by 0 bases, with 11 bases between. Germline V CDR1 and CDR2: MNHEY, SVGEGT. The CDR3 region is CASSPSRSNTGELFF. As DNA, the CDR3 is TGTGCCAGCAGCCCGAGCAGGTCGAACACCGGGGAGCTGTTTTTT.

The CDR3: CASSLVRGQTDTQYF. CDR3 bases: TGTGCCAGCAGCTTAGTACGGGGACAGACAGATACGCAGTATTTT. The V call is TRBV7-2, the J call TRBJ2-3, with 7 bases aligning to TRBD1. CDR1 is SGHTA, CDR2 FQGNSA, per germline. After removal of 1 base from V and 3 bases from J, the junction contained 4 bases not matched to a gene. This CDR3 has 15 residues.

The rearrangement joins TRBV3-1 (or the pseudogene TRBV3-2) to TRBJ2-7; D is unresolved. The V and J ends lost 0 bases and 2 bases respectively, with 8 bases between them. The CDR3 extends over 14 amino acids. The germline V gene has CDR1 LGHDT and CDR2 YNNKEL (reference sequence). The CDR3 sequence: CASSQEGNPYEQYF. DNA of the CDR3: TGTGCCAGCAGCCAAGAGGGAAATCCCTACGAGCAGTACTTC.

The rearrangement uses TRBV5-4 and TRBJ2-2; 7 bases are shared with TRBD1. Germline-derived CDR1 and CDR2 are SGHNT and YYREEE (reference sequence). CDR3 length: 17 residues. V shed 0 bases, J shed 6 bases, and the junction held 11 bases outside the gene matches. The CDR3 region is CASSLALATGYAGELFF. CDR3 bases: TGTGCCAGCAGCTTGGCATTAGCGACAGGGTACGCCGGGGAGCTGTTTTTT.

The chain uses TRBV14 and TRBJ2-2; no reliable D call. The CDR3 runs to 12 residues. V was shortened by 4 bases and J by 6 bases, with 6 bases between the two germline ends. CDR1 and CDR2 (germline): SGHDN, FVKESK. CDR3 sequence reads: CASSLLAGELFF. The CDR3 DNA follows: TGTGCCAGCAGCCTGCTAGCCGGGGAGCTGTTTTTT.

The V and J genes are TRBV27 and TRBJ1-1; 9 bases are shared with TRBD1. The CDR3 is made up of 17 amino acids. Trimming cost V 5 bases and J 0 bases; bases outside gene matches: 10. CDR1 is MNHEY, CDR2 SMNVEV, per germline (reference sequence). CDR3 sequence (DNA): TGTGCCAGCAGTCCCTTGGGACAGGGAGTCATGAACACTGAAGCTTTCTTT. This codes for CASSPLGQGVMNTEAFF.